What follows are 12 T cell receptor beta chains derived from one specimen sequenced in a study of cytomegalovirus exposure and HLA in healthy donors. PCR amplification relied on 60 Vbeta primers (plus 13 Jbeta primers). Profiled with immunoSEQ multiplex PCR; TCRdb holds only in-frame clones, not every one. The data show 150,000 to 200,000 clones, more than 65% seen once. Sequencing was performed on PBMCs. These receptors were collected from a woman aged 25-40 years in good health and CMV-seronegative.

V is TRBV4-2 and J is TRBJ2-3; TRBD2 aligns across 8 bases. The CDR3 runs to 16 residues. The germline gives CDR1 LGHNA, CDR2 YNFKEQ. After removal of 0 bases from V and 3 bases from J, the junction contained 5 bases not matched to a gene. This CDR3 is CASSQDRSGSTDTQYF. The CDR3 region has the DNA TGTGCCAGCAGCCAAGATCGGAGCGGGAGTACAGATACGCAGTATTTT.

This clone was counted once. This chain uses TRBV11-2 with TRBJ2-7, with 7 bases fitting TRBD2. CDR1 SGHAT and CDR2 FQNNGV come from the germline V gene. The V segment lost 3 bases and the J segment 1 base; nucleotides outside the gene matches: 9. The CDR3 has 16 residues. DNA for the CDR3: TGTGCCAGCAGCTTTTATCCGGCGGGGGAGTCCTACGAGCAGTACTTC. Amino acid sequence: CASSFYPAGESYEQYF.

The CDR3 sequence is CASSVVLAGELFF. The DNA of the CDR3 is TGTGCCAGCAGCGTAGTCCTTGCCGGGGAGCTGTTTTTT. The chain employs TRBV9 and TRBJ2-2, with no clear D. Germline V lookup: CDR1 SGDLS, CDR2 YYNGEE. V dropped 0 bases and J dropped 6 bases, with 6 bases sitting between them. The CDR3 is made up of 13 amino acids.

The gene calls are TRBV15 and TRBJ2-5; D might be TRBD1 (6 bases). Germline CDR1 reads LNHNV; CDR2 reads YYDKDF (reference sequence). Trimming took off 7 bases at V and 6 bases at J, with 12 bases between the two ends. The CDR3 spans 12 residues. As DNA, the CDR3 is TGTGCCACCACTTACGGGACACAGACCCAGTACTTC. Protein: CATTYGTQTQYF.

The chain combines TRBV18 with TRBJ1-6, with 11 bases aligning to TRBD1. This CDR3 has 15 residues. Germline loops: CDR1 KGHSH, CDR2 LQKENI. Trimming at V came to 6 bases and at J to 9 bases, leaving 7 bases not matched to a gene. The CDR3 DNA is TGTGCCAGCTCGGGCGGAGGGACAGGGGGTTCACCCCTCCACTTT. It encodes CASSGGGTGGSPLHF. The variable domain in full, completed from reference TRBV18 and TRBJ1-6, reads NAGVMQNPRHLVRRRGQEARLRCSPMKGHSHVYWYRQLPEEGLKFMVYLQKENIIDESGMPKERFSAEFPKEGPSILRIQQVVRGDSAAYFCASSGGGTGGSPLHFGNGTRLTVT.

This chain links TRBV7-2 with TRBJ2-7; tentatively, D is TRBD2 (6 bases). The CDR3 runs to 16 residues. Germline CDR1 reads SGHTA; CDR2 reads FQGNSA. The V end lost 5 bases, the J end lost 4 bases, and 21 bases lay between the germline ends. The CDR3 DNA is TGTGCCAGCAGCCCGCCTCGGGGGATGAAGAAATACGAGCAGTACTTC. As protein: CASSPPRGMKKYEQYF.

The chain is built from TRBV19 and TRBJ2-3; 14 positions agree with TRBD2. V was pared by 4 bases and J by 4 bases, with 13 bases of the junction left unmatched. The CDR3 spans 19 residues. The germline V gene encodes CDR1 LNHDA and CDR2 SQIVND (reference sequence). The DNA of the CDR3 is TGTGCCAGTAGTACCCCCCGTGGGACTAGCGGGAGTATGGCAGATACGCAGTATTTT. This encodes CASSTPRGTSGSMADTQYF. The whole variable domain, remainder taken from reference TRBV19 and TRBJ2-3, is DGGITQSPKYLFRKEGQNVTLSCEQNLNHDAMYWYRQDPGQGLRLIYYSQIVNDFQKGDIAEGYSVSREKKESFPLTVTSAQKNPTAFYLCASSTPRGTSGSMADTQYFGPGTRLTVL.

The chain uses TRBV15 and TRBJ2-3; D possibly corresponds to TRBD1 (6 bases). Germline-derived CDR1 and CDR2 are LNHNV and YYDKDF (reference sequence). This CDR3 region has 17 residues. Between the trimmed V and J ends, which lost 3 bases and 2 bases, there was a span of 18 bases. This chain's CDR3 is CATSSVLGDTFTDTQYF. The CDR3 DNA reads as TGTGCCACCAGCAGTGTGCTGGGGGACACCTTCACAGATACGCAGTATTTT.

This sequence joins TRBV6-5 and TRBJ2-3; TRBD2 agrees at 12 bases. The CDR3 has 15 amino acids. Germline V gene sequence: CDR1 MNHEY, CDR2 SVGAGI. V gave up 6 bases and J gave up 5 bases; unmatched junction bases: 6. In DNA, the CDR3 is TGTGCCAGCAGAGGACTAGCGGGGCGGGGAGATACGCAGTATTTT. Amino acids: CASRGLAGRGDTQYF.

The chain has TRBV4-2 and TRBJ2-7, with D possibly TRBD2 on 5 matching bases. Germline CDR1 and CDR2: LGHNA and YNFKEQ. V was clipped by 4 bases and J by 9 bases, with 10 bases between them. The CDR3 consists of 11 residues. CDR3 DNA: TGTGCCAGCAGCCTGTCCGGAGGGCAGTACTTC. Protein product: CASSLSGGQYF.

The gene calls are TRBV2 and TRBJ1-2; D not certain. Germline loops: CDR1 SNHLY, CDR2 FYNNEI. The CDR3 length is 14 residues. Trimming left V 5 bases short and J 2 bases short, with 12 bases between. CDR3 region: CASSRIDTNYGYTF. CDR3 DNA sequence: TGTGCCAGCAGTCGGATCGACACGAACTATGGCTACACCTTC.

This clone showed up just once. The J gene is TRBJ1-1, the V gene TRBV19; a possible D gene is TRBD1 (5 bases). From germline, CDR1 is LNHDA and CDR2 SQIVND (reference sequence). V shed 3 bases and J shed 6 bases, with 11 bases lying between them. CDR3 length: 13 amino acids. The CDR3 protein is CASSIGGMPEAFF. The CDR3 coding sequence is TGTGCCAGTAGTATTGGGGGGATGCCTGAAGCTTTCTTT. Together with reference TRBV19 and TRBJ1-1, the CDR3 gives the full variable domain: DGGITQSPKYLFRKEGQNVTLSCEQNLNHDAMYWYRQDPGQGLRLIYYSQIVNDFQKGDIAEGYSVSREKKESFPLTVTSAQKNPTAFYLCASSIGGMPEAFFGQGTRLTVV.